The subject of this entry is one TCR beta chain. Antigen: not known. This sample stems from a study of shared clonotypes between healthy human individuals. Looked up from germline, CDR1 is MDHEN and CDR2 is SYDVKM. The CDR3 totals 15 residues. The ends lost 4 bases at V and 4 bases at J; junction bases unmatched: 8. Selected positively for CCR7 and CD45RO-negative, naive CD8 cells excluded terminally differentiated effector memory CD45RA+ cells. Deep-level assay runs were performed. The authors' processing: Quality scores were absent from the junction-only immunoSEQ sequences, so filtering differed. Produced via immunoSEQ multiplex PCR; TCRdb's table is partial and in-frame only. V, J and clone size are those of that table, while D and trimming were read from the DNA. Among over 2 million clones listed, about 95% were seen once. Study-level results: The study sampled only blood, and tissue repertoires likely differ.

This chain joins TRBV28 and TRBJ2-3, with 7 positions matching TRBD2. This clonotype originated in a man between 18 and 29 years old in good health. Input material: naive CD8+ T cells sorted from blood. CDR3 coding DNA: TGTGCCAGCAGTTCCATAGCGGGTTGGGCAGATACGCAGTATTTT. Its protein is CASSSIAGWADTQYF.